Included here is one T cell receptor (beta chain) sequence, with context. The data are from a study of blood T cell repertoires in COVID-19. At the level of the study: Material from acute and convalescent COVID-19 was sourced from the United States, Italy and Spain.

Germline V gene lookup returns CDR1 SGHDT and CDR2 YYEEEE. Trimming shortened V by 0 bases and J by 4 bases, and 8 bases separated the two germline ends. The CDR3 spans 14 residues. The method was immunoSEQ multiplex PCR; TCRdb's version includes in-frame clones alone and lacks a portion of them. The table records around 250,000 clones, 88% of them present only once. The sequence came from a middle-aged woman with acute COVID-19. The V call is TRBV5-6, the J call TRBJ2-1; a weak D match, TRBD1 (5 bases). Specimen: PBMCs or T cells enriched from blood (not recorded which). CDR3 nucleotide sequence: TGTGCCAGCAGCTTGGTTTCAGGGTACAATGAGCAGTTCTTC. Encoded protein: CASSLVSGYNEQFF.